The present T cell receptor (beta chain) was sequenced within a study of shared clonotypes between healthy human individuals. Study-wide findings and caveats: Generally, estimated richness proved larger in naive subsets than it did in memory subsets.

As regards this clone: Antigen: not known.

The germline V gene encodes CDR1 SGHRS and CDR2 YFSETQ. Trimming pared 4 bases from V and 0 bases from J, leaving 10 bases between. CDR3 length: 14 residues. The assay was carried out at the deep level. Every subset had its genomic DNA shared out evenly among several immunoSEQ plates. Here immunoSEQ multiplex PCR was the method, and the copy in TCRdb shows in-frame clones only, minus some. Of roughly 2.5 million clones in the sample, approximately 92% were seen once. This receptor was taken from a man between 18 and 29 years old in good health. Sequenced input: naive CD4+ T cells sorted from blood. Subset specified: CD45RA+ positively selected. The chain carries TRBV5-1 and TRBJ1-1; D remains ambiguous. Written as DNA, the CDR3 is TGCGCCAGCAGCCCCAATCCCTTGAACACTGAAGCTTTCTTT. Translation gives CASSPNPLNTEAFF.